The 6 T cell receptor beta chains reported below all come from one sample, sequenced in a study of shared clonotypes between healthy human individuals. Clones were read by immunoSEQ multiplex PCR, and TCRdb kept only the in-frame ones, dropping some. Among about 700,000 clones listed, around two thirds were seen once. The material sequenced was memory CD4+ T cells sorted from blood. Noted subset: CD45RA-negative fraction. These receptors all come from a woman under 40 in good health.

The genes are TRBV20-1 and TRBJ2-5; D gene uncertain. The length of the CDR3 is 11 residues. Germline V gives CDR1 DFQATT, CDR2 SNEGSKA (reference sequence). V lost 3 bases and J 4 bases, leaving 6 bases between the germline ends. CDR3 amino acids: CSASHRETQYF. The CDR3 DNA sequence: TGCAGTGCTAGTCATCGAGAGACCCAGTACTTC.

The rearrangement uses TRBV5-1 and TRBJ2-7, with TRBD2 matching over 7 bases. The V gene's germline CDR1 is SGHRS and CDR2 YFSETQ. The CDR3 runs to 15 residues. The ends lost 0 bases at V and 2 bases at J; junction bases unmatched: 5. The DNA of the CDR3 is TGCGCCAGCAGCTTGGTTGGCGGGGGTCCCTACGAGCAGTACTTC. Translation gives CASSLVGGGPYEQYF.

About this clone: The sample carries other DNA sequences with the same CDR3. This chain connects TRBV6-5 to TRBJ1-2, with D possibly TRBD1 on 5 matching bases. V was clipped by 2 bases and J by 5 bases, with 6 bases between them. Germline V gene lookup returns CDR1 MNHEY and CDR2 SVGAGI. The CDR3 is 12 residues long. The CDR3 sequence is CASSYRGYGYTF. DNA of the CDR3: TGTGCCAGCAGTTACAGGGGATATGGCTACACCTTC.

The chain joins TRBV28 to TRBJ2-5, with D perhaps matching TRBD1 or TRBD2 (6 bases each). The ends were cut back, 6 bases at V and 2 bases at J, with 13 bases in the middle. Germline loops: CDR1 MDHEN, CDR2 SYDVKM. The CDR3 totals 14 residues. CDR3 amino acids: CASRDGGRQETQYF. CDR3 DNA sequence: TGTGCCAGCAGGGACGGGGGCAGGCAAGAGACCCAGTACTTC. Using reference TRBV28 and TRBJ2-5 for the parts outside the CDR3, the full variable domain is DVKVTQSSRYLVKRTGEKVFLECVQDMDHENMFWYRQDPGLGLRLIYFSYDVKMKEKGDIPEGYSVSREKKERFSLILESASTNQTSMYLCASRDGGRQETQYFGPGTRLLVL.

The chain joins TRBV6-6 to TRBJ2-1; D is uncertain. Trimming took 6 bases from V and 1 from J, leaving 13 bases between them. CDR3 length: 15 amino acids. Germline CDR1 reads MNHNY; CDR2 reads SVGAGI (reference sequence). In nucleotides, the CDR3 is TGTGCCAGCAGCCGTGATTACTCTTCCTACAATGAGCAGTTCTTC. Protein sequence: CASSRDYSSYNEQFF.

This clone is a singleton in its sample. This sequence joins TRBV5-6 and TRBJ2-5, with D perhaps TRBD1 (7 bases). Per germline, CDR1 SGHDT and CDR2 YYEEEE. The CDR3 extends over 14 amino acids. The germline V and J ends were trimmed by 5 bases and 3 bases, with 14 bases remaining between them. The CDR3: CASSLQGRKETQYF. DNA of the CDR3: TGTGCCAGCAGTCTACAGGGGAGGAAAGAGACCCAGTACTTC. Full variable domain (missing parts from reference TRBV5-6 and TRBJ2-5): DAGVTQSPTHLIKTRGQQVTLRCSPKSGHDTVSWYQQALGQGPQFIFQYYEEEERQRGNFPDRFSGHQFPNYSSELNVNALLLGDSALYLCASSLQGRKETQYFGPGTRLLVL.